These T cell receptor beta chains were read from a single sample in a study of regulatory T cells in long-lasting Graves disease. MiXCR, run by TCRdb on the multiplex PCR reads, gives a single entry per CDR3 protein. Of under 700,000 distinct CDR3 sequences listed, around 15% are singletons. These same data were also listed under a study on T cells in Graves' hyperthyroidism and ophthalmopathy.

The sequencing here drew on peripheral blood mononuclear cells (PBMCs), taken at new diagnosis, from a patient treated with antithyroid drugs. The source of these receptors is a woman aged 40-65 years with Graves disease. Both conserved end residues are part of each CDR3. D genes are given only for firm matches. Clone size is stated in some rows and not others, as once, few, many or a class when expanded.

TRBD1,TRBV29-1,TRBJ2-1,few,TGCAGCGTTGAGCGTGGGGGGACAGGGGCTGGTGAGCAGTTCTTC,CSVERGGTGAGEQFF
TRBD1,TRBV10-2,TRBJ2-1,few,TGCGCCAGCGGGACAGCTTCCTACAATGAGCAGTTCTTC,CASGTASYNEQFF
TRBD2,TRBV12-3/TRBV12-4,TRBJ2-2,NA,TGTGCCAGCAGTCCGCGTTCCCGACTAGCGGGGGCCGGGGAGCTGTTTTTT,CASSPRSRLAGAGELFF
TRBD1,TRBV28,TRBJ2-6,few,TGTGCCAACCCTCAGACAGGGTCTGGGGCCAACGTCCTGACTTTC,CANPQTGSGANVLTF
TRBD2,TRBV11-1,TRBJ2-3,many,TGTGCCAGCAGCTTAGCCAGCGGGGGGTGGACAGATACGCAGTATTTT,CASSLASGGWTDTQYF
NA,TRBV5-1,TRBJ2-5,NA,TGCGCCAGCAGCTTAGCGTCCGCAAGTATTCAAGAGACCCAGTACTTC,CASSLASASIQETQYF
NA,TRBV5-5,TRBJ2-3,many,TGTGCCAGCAGCCCGCTTCCCCGGACCACAGATACGCAGTATTTT,CASSPLPRTTDTQYF
NA,TRBV6-1,TRBJ2-2,few,TGTGCCAGCAGCAAACAGGGTGGCGGGGAGCTGTTTTTT,CASSKQGGGELFF
NA,TRBV30,TRBJ1-5,few,TGTGCCTGGAGTTCCCCCGGGGGCCTCATATCCAATCAGCCCCAGCATTTT,CAWSSPGGLISNQPQHF
TRBD2,TRBV7-9,TRBJ2-1,NA,TGTGCCAGTGATAACGGGGGGGAATCCTACAATGAGCAGTTCTTC,CASDNGGESYNEQFF
TRBD1,TRBV2,TRBJ1-5,NA,TGTGCCAGCAGTGAGGAGGGACAGGGGTTGACCCAGCATTTT,CASSEEGQGLTQHF
NA,TRBV2,TRBJ2-3,NA,TGTGCCTGCAGGCAGGCCCCTTCTAGCACAGATACGCAGTATTTT,CACRQAPSSTDTQYF
TRBD1,TRBV30,TRBJ1-1,many,TGTGCCCTTGTTCCGGGACAGACGAACACTGAAGCTTTCTTT,CALVPGQTNTEAFF
NA,TRBV19,TRBJ2-1,few,TGTGCCAGTAGTATAGGCGTCAGTTCCTACAATGAGCAGTTCTTC,CASSIGVSSYNEQFF
NA,TRBV30,TRBJ2-1,NA,TGTGCCGGAGGGGGGGGCGCCTACAATGAGCAGTTCTTC,CAGGGGAYNEQFF
TRBD2,TRBV20-1,TRBJ2-7,NA,TGCAGTGCGGCGACTAGCGGGGGGGTCCTCTCCTACGAGCAGTACTTC,CSAATSGGVLSYEQYF
NA,TRBV11-2,TRBJ1-2,many,TGTGCCAGCAGCTTAACGTCAGCGACTTTGGGGTCTAGCTATGGCTACACCTTC,CASSLTSATLGSSYGYTF
NA,TRBV3-1,TRBJ1-4,NA,TGTGCCAGCAGCCAAGGTCTTTACCCGGGTTTAATAACCGAGGGTGAAAAACTGTTTTTT,CASSQGLYPGLITEGEKLFF
TRBD1,TRBV10-3,TRBJ1-1,many,TGTGCCATCAGTTCAGGGACCGGGACAGGCACCACTGAAGCTTTCTTT,CAISSGTGTGTTEAFF
TRBD1,TRBV6-1,TRBJ2-7,many,TGTGCCAGCATGGAGGGCCGGGACAGGTTCTCCTACGAGCAGTACTTC,CASMEGRDRFSYEQYF
TRBD1,TRBV7-9,TRBJ1-4,NA,TGTGCCAGCGGACTGACAGGGGGGGTTGAAAAACTGTTTTTT,CASGLTGGVEKLFF
NA,TRBV9,TRBJ2-5,few,TGTGCCAGCAGCGTAGCTACGCGGAGGGACCAAGAGACCCAGTACTTC,CASSVATRRDQETQYF
NA,TRBV5-1,TRBJ1-4,many,TGCGCCAGCAGCTTAGTTCCGACCAATGAAAAACTGTTTTTT,CASSLVPTNEKLFF
TRBD2,TRBV7-9,TRBJ2-5,NA,TGTGCCACCCAGCGGGGGTACCAAGAGACCCAGTACTTC,CATQRGYQETQYF
NA,TRBV11-3,TRBJ2-7,many,TGTGCCAGCAGCTTAGGAAGGGAATTTTCCTACGAGCAGTACTTC,CASSLGREFSYEQYF
NA,TRBV12-3/TRBV12-4,TRBJ1-1,many,TGTGCCAGCAGTTTAGTGGCACTAAACACTGAAGCTTTCTTT,CASSLVALNTEAFF
NA,TRBV4-1,TRBJ2-5,NA,TGCGCCAGCAGCCCACACCCCGACCAACTGGAGACCCAGTACTTC,CASSPHPDQLETQYF
NA,TRBV12-5,TRBJ1-1,NA,TGTGCTAGTGGTTACAATAGACAAGCTTTCTTT,CASGYNRQAFF
TRBD1,TRBV10-3,TRBJ1-1,few,TGTGCCATCAGTGACTCGGGACAGGGAGACACTGAAGCTTTCTTT,CAISDSGQGDTEAFF
NA,TRBV12-3/TRBV12-4,TRBJ1-1,many,TGTGCCAGTGGTCCTTTGGGGGGCGCGGCCAACACTGAAGCTTTCTTT,CASGPLGGAANTEAFF
NA,TRBV15,TRBJ2-2,few,TGTGCCACCAGCAGAGAAAGGGTGCAGAGCGGGGAGCTGTTTTTT,CATSRERVQSGELFF
TRBD1,TRBV4-1,TRBJ2-1,NA,TGCGCCAGCAGCCCTGACATTTGGACAGGGAAGTTCTTC,CASSPDIWTGKFF
NA,TRBV5-1,TRBJ1-1,many,TGCGCCAGCAGCTTGTATACCACCATGAACACTGAAGCTTTCTTT,CASSLYTTMNTEAFF